This T cell receptor (beta chain) originates from a study of T-cell reconstitution after alpha-beta-depleted transplantation in children. Germline trimming cut 5 bases from V and 5 bases from J; bases unmatched to any gene: 11. The CDR3 is 16 residues long. Library preparation (for TCRbeta) was performed with unique molecular identifiers. TCRdb passed the PCR reads through MiXCR, listing each CDR3 protein once. The sample lists about 110,000 distinct CDR3 sequences; 20% to 25% were seen once. The rearrangement joins TRBV12-3 or TRBV12-4 to TRBJ2-7, with 11 bases fitting TRBD1. The clonotype originates from a male patient aged 2-9 years who had a stem cell transplant for chronic granulomatous disease, so the T cells may come from the graft donor. The starting material was PBMCs, mostly from graft donor cells, obtained 180 days after TCRalphabeta/CD19-depleted stem cell transplant. The CDR3 loop is CASSIWVGQGVHEQYF. The CDR3 DNA follows: TGTGCCAGCAGTATTTGGGTGGGACAGGGGGTCCACGAGCAGTACTTC.